The present T cell receptor beta chain was sequenced within a study of CD4 T cells in relation to SARS-CoV-2 and coronaviruses. V gave up 0 bases and J gave up 0 bases, with 10 bases separating them. This CDR3 has 16 residues. Germline lookup yields CDR1 SGHRS and CDR2 YFSETQ. The table came from immunoSEQ multiplex PCR; TCRdb's copy has only in-frame clones and leaves some out. The sample has 15,000 to 20,000 clones; 60% to 80% are singletons. Before the COVID-19 pandemic, during about 2011-2018, CD4+ T cells were taken from unexposed donors. CD4+ T cells were isolated from the cells after about nine days of culture. As regards this clone: No antigen is known for it.

The clonotype originates from a human donor in good health. Sequencing was carried out using CD4+ T cells from PBMCs, cultured in vitro. The chain uses TRBV5-1 and TRBJ2-1; no clear D. The CDR3 is CASSLDAASSYNEQFF. CDR3 coding DNA: TGCGCCAGCAGCTTGGATGCGGCCTCCTCCTACAATGAGCAGTTCTTC.